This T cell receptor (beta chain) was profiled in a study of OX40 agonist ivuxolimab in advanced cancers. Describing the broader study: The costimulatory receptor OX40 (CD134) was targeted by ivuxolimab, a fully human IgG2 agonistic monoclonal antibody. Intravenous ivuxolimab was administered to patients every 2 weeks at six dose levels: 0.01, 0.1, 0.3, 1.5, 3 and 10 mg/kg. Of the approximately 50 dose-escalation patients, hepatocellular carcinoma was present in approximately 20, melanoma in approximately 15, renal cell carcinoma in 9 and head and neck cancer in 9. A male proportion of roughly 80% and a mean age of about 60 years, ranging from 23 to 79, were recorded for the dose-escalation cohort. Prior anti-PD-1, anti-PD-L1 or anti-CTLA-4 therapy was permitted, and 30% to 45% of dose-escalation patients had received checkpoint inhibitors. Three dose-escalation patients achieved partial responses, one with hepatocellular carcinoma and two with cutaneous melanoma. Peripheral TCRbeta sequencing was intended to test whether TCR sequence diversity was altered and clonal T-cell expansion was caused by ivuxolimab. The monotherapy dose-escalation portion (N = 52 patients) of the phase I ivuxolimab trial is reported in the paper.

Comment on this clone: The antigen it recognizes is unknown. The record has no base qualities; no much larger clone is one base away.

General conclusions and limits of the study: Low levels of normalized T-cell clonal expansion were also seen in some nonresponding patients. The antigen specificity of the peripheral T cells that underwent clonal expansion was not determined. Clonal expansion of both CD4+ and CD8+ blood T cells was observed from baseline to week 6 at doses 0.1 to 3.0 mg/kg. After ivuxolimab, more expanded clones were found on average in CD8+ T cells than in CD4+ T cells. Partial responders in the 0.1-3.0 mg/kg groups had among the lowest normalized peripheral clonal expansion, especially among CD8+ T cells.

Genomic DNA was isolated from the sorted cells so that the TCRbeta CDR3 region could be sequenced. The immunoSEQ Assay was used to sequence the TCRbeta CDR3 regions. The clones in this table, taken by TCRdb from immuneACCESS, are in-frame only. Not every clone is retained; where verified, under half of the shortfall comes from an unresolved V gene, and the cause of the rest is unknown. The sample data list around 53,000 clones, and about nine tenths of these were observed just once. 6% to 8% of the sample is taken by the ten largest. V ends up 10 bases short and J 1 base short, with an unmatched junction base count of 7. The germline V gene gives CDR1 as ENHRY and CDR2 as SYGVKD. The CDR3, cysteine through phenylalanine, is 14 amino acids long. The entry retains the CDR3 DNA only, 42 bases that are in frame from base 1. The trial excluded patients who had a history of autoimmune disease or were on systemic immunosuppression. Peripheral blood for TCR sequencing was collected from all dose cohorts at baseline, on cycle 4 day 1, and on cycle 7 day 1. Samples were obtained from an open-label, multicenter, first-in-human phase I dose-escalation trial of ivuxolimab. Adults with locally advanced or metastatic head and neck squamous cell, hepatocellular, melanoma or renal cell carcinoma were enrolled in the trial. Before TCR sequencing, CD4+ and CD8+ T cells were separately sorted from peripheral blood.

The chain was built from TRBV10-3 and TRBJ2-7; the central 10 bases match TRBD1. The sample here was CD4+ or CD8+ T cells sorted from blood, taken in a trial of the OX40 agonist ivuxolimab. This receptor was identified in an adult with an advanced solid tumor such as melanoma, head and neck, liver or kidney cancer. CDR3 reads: CATGDRGESYEQYF. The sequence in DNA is TGTGCCACAGGGGACAGGGGAGAATCCTACGAGCAGTACTTC.